This TCR beta chain was sequenced during a study of beta chain features in type 1 diabetes. Germline V gene lookup returns CDR1 KGHSH and CDR2 LQKENI. V was pared by 6 bases and J by 4 bases, with 11 bases of the junction left unmatched. This CDR3 has 16 amino acids. On this clone: Antigen unknown.

Findings of the study overall: Type 1 diabetes patients had moderately but significantly shorter TCRB CDR3s in all four CD4+ subsets. Diminished insertions and augmented deletions at VDJ junctions characterized type 1 diabetes patients.

Expressed TCRB transcripts got sequenced, as all isolated RNA was reverse transcribed. The method was immunoSEQ multiplex PCR; TCRdb's version includes in-frame clones alone and lacks a portion of them. The profile shows about 330,000 clones, 9.5% to 11% of them singletons. The sequence was collected from a woman younger than 45 in good health. Sequenced material: naive CD4+ T cells from blood. This rearrangement joins TRBV18 to TRBJ2-1; 8 bases line up with TRBD1. DNA for the CDR3: TGTGCCAGCTCGTCAACCGGGACAGGAGTATACAATGAGCAGTTCTTC. Its translation is CASSSTGTGVYNEQFF.